Shown below are 23 T cell receptor beta chains from a single sample sequenced in a study of blood T cell repertoires in COVID-19. Using immunoSEQ multiplex PCR, the repertoire was profiled, and TCRdb retains in-frame clones only, with some absent. This sample has 200,000 to 300,000 clones, with about 91% found just once. The sequenced sample consisted of PBMCs or T cells enriched from blood (not recorded which). These receptors were collected from a middle-aged woman with acute COVID-19.

The chain employs TRBV5-1 and TRBJ2-7, with a weak D call TRBD2 (6 bases). The CDR3 is 12 amino acids. V shed 9 bases and J shed 3 bases, with 13 bases lying between them. Per the germline V gene, CDR1 is SGHRS and CDR2 is YFSETQ. The CDR3 region has the DNA TGCGCCATTCGGCGGGGAAGCTACGAGCAGTACTTC. It translates to CAIRRGSYEQYF.

V usage is TRBV15 and J usage is TRBJ1-5; unclear D gene. Trimming pared 0 bases from V and 1 base from J, leaving 7 bases between. Germline assignment: CDR1 LNHNV and CDR2 YYDKDF (reference sequence). The CDR3 spans 15 residues. The CDR3 loop reads CATSRDRMSNQPQHF. CDR3 coding DNA: TGTGCCACCAGCAGAGATCGTATGAGCAATCAGCCCCAGCATTTT.

The chain couples TRBV6-1 to TRBJ1-1; D gene uncertain. From germline, CDR1 is MNHNS and CDR2 SASEGT. Trimming left V 1 base short and J 11 bases short, with 14 bases between. The CDR3 is 13 amino acids. The CDR3: CASSEEIGLSAFF. DNA of the CDR3: TGTGCCAGCAGTGAAGAGATCGGGTTATCGGCTTTCTTT.

This clone was observed a few times. This chain joins TRBV5-1 and TRBJ2-1, with 11 nucleotides matching TRBD2. The CDR3 is 16 residues long. Germline CDR1 reads SGHRS; CDR2 reads YFSETQ. The V gene end was trimmed by 4 bases and the J gene end by 8 bases; junction bases not matched to a gene: 11. DNA for the CDR3: TGCGCCAGCAGCCCGAGGACTAGCGGGTATCTCGATGAGCAGTTCTTC. Protein product: CASSPRTSGYLDEQFF.

V usage is TRBV5-1 and J usage is TRBJ1-1; TRBD1 agrees at 7 bases. In germline, CDR1 is SGHRS, CDR2 YFSETQ. J gave up 1 base and V 0 bases, and 3 bases lay outside the gene matches. CDR3 size: 15 residues. The CDR3 protein is CASSLVGTENTEAFF. DNA of the CDR3: TGCGCCAGCAGCTTGGTGGGGACAGAGAACACTGAAGCTTTCTTT. Drawing the rest from reference TRBV5-1 and TRBJ1-1, the complete variable domain is KAGVTQTPRYLIKTRGQQVTLSCSPISGHRSVSWYQQTPGQGLQFLFEYFSETQRNKGNFPGRFSGRQFSNSRSEMNVSTLELGDSALYLCASSLVGTENTEAFFGQGTRLTVV.

A word on this clone: Distinct nucleotide sequences in the sample also encode this CDR3. The chain employs TRBV10-3 and TRBJ1-4, with TRBD1 as a possible D gene (6 bases). This CDR3 is 16 amino acids long. The germline gives CDR1 ENHRY, CDR2 SYGVKD. With 2 bases removed from V and 0 bases from J, the gap between germline ends came to 10 bases. The CDR3 nucleotides are TGTGCCATCAGTGAGGGGGGCTCTGCAACTAATGAAAAACTGTTTTTT. It encodes CAISEGGSATNEKLFF.

V gene TRBV7-2 combines with J gene TRBJ2-7; 8 bases fit TRBD1. CDR1 and CDR2 (germline): SGHTA, FQGNSA. With V trimmed by 3 bases and J by 9 bases, 7 bases remained unmatched. CDR3 length equals 13 residues. The CDR3 DNA is TGTGCCAGCAGCTTTAGTGGACAGGGCGGGCAGTACGTC. Translated: CASSFSGQGGQYV.

V and J are TRBV10-1 and TRBJ2-2; no firm D call. V shed 8 bases and J shed 6 bases, with 7 bases lying between them. In germline, CDR1 is WNHNN, CDR2 SYGVQD (reference sequence). CDR3 length: 11 amino acids. The CDR3 reads CASSESGELFF. The CDR3 bases are TGCGCCAGCTCCGAGTCCGGGGAGCTGTTTTTT.

The chain recombines TRBV19 with TRBJ1-2; a weak D match, TRBD1 (5 bases). The ends were cut back, 1 base at V and 1 base at J, with 7 bases in the middle. This CDR3 is built from 14 residues. Germline lookup yields CDR1 LNHDA and CDR2 SQIVND (reference sequence). CDR3 region: CASSIGGGNYGYTF. CDR3 DNA: TGTGCCAGTAGTATAGGGGGGGGTAACTATGGCTACACCTTC. Together with reference TRBV19 and TRBJ1-2, the CDR3 gives the full variable domain: DGGITQSPKYLFRKEGQNVTLSCEQNLNHDAMYWYRQDPGQGLRLIYYSQIVNDFQKGDIAEGYSVSREKKESFPLTVTSAQKNPTAFYLCASSIGGGNYGYTFGSGTRLTVV.

The rearrangement links TRBV5-1 to TRBJ1-4; the D is unclear. Germline V gene data show CDR1 as SGHRS and CDR2 as YFSETQ. The CDR3 extends over 16 amino acids. V was trimmed by 7 bases and J by 7 bases, leaving 23 bases between them. The CDR3 loop is CASRSGQRLASEKLFF. The DNA of the CDR3 is TGCGCCAGCCGGTCCGGCCAGCGATTAGCTTCTGAAAAACTGTTTTTT.

CDR3 sequence reads: CASSFRGYEQYF. In nucleotides, the CDR3 is TGTGCCAGCAGCTTTAGGGGCTACGAGCAGTACTTC. The rearrangement uses TRBV5-4 and TRBJ2-7, with D perhaps TRBD1 (5 bases). V lost 2 bases and J lost 3, with 6 bases in between. Germline values: CDR1 SGHNT, CDR2 YYREEE (reference sequence). The CDR3 consists of 12 residues.

The chain combines TRBV24-1 with TRBJ2-1; D is undetermined. The CDR3 length is 15 residues. The V end was cut by 4 bases, the J end by 1 base, with 10 bases between. CDR1 and CDR2 (germline): KGHDR, SFDVKD. Here the CDR3 reads CATSEVGPSYNEQFF. In DNA form, the CDR3 reads TGTGCCACCAGTGAGGTGGGCCCTTCCTACAATGAGCAGTTCTTC.

The rearrangement links TRBV27 to TRBJ1-1; D not resolved. Germline loops: CDR1 MNHEY, CDR2 SMNVEV (reference sequence). The CDR3 loop spans 10 amino acids. Trimming took 11 bases from V and 0 from J, leaving 4 bases between them. The CDR3 coding sequence is TGTGCCCCCATGAACACTGAAGCTTTCTTT. The encoded protein is CAPMNTEAFF.

The chain couples TRBV19 to TRBJ1-5, with 7 positions matching TRBD1. The CDR3 length is 15 residues. From germline, CDR1 is LNHDA and CDR2 SQIVND (reference sequence). V was clipped by 1 base and J by 3 bases; unmatched bases: 3. The CDR3 DNA is TGTGCCAGTAGTATAGTGGGACAGCCCAATCAGCCCCAGCATTTT. As protein: CASSIVGQPNQPQHF.

The chain employs TRBV7-2 and TRBJ2-5; D perhaps matches TRBD2 (6 bases). Deletions cut 5 bases from V and 5 bases from J, with 18 bases between. The CDR3 has 15 residues. In germline, CDR1 is SGHTA, CDR2 FQGNSA. The CDR3 region has the DNA TGTGCCAGCAGCCGCGGCGGCGGGGAAGGGGAGACCCAGTACTTC. Translation: CASSRGGGEGETQYF.

The chain recombines TRBV5-1 with TRBJ2-1, with D unclear. CDR3 length equals 16 residues. CDR1 is SGHRS and CDR2 is YFSETQ in the germline V gene. V dropped 0 bases and J dropped 1 base, with 11 bases sitting between them. The CDR3 sequence is CASSLVAPRSYNEQFF. The DNA of the CDR3 is TGCGCCAGCAGCTTGGTGGCCCCCCGATCCTACAATGAGCAGTTCTTC.

In its sample, this clone was seen once. The chain joins TRBV5-1 to TRBJ2-1; 8 bases match TRBD1. The germline CDR1 and CDR2 sequences are SGHRS and YFSETQ. The V and J ends lost 4 bases and 9 bases, in that order; junction bases with no gene match: 9. This CDR3 is 14 amino acids long. The CDR3, as DNA: TGCGCCAGCAGCGTGGGACAGGTAGCTGGTGAGCAGTTCTTC. This codes for CASSVGQVAGEQFF. The variable domain in full, with the rest retrieved from reference TRBV5-1 and TRBJ2-1, is KAGVTQTPRYLIKTRGQQVTLSCSPISGHRSVSWYQQTPGQGLQFLFEYFSETQRNKGNFPGRFSGRQFSNSRSEMNVSTLELGDSALYLCASSVGQVAGEQFFGPGTRLTVL.

This clone was seen just once. The J gene is TRBJ1-4, the V gene TRBV7-9; D unresolved. CDR1 and CDR2 from the germline V gene are SEHNR and FQNEAQ (reference sequence). CDR3 length: 15 amino acids. The V gene lost 2 bases and the J gene lost 10 bases, with 17 bases spanning the gap. CDR3 residues: CASSLPPGREGKLFF. In DNA form, the CDR3 reads TGTGCCAGCAGCTTACCCCCCGGGAGGGAGGGAAAACTGTTTTTT.

The chain joins TRBV21-1 to TRBJ2-5; the DNA was not used to check the table's D call, TRBD1. TRBV21-1 is a known pseudogene. The CDR3 sequence is 13 residues long. The CDR3 sequence is CASSKRRIQTQYF. CDR3 DNA sequence: TGTGCCAGCAGCAAACGCAGGATACAAACCCAGTACTTC.

V is TRBV7-2 and J is TRBJ2-6; D is undetermined. CDR3 length: 13 residues. CDR1 and CDR2 (germline): SGHTA, FQGNSA. The V end was cut by 5 bases, the J end by 4 bases, with 6 bases between. CDR3 in DNA: TGTGCCAGCAGCCTACGGGGGGCCAACGTCCTGACTTTC. It encodes CASSLRGANVLTF.

The rearrangement links TRBV29-1 to TRBJ2-3; a possible D gene is TRBD2 (6 bases). The CDR3 contains 16 residues. The V gene lost 8 bases and the J gene lost 0 bases, with 21 bases spanning the gap. Germline CDR1 reads SQVTM; CDR2 reads ANQGSEA. Here the CDR3 DNA reads TGCAGCACCAAGTCCGCAGGACTATCAAGCACAGATACGCAGTATTTT. Amino acids: CSTKSAGLSSTDTQYF.

The V call is TRBV6-5, the J call TRBJ1-1, with a possible D match to TRBD1 (5 bases). This CDR3 contains 10 residues. CDR1 is MNHEY and CDR2 is SVGAGI in the germline V gene. V was pared by 9 bases and J by 8 bases, with 10 bases between. The CDR3 DNA reads TGTGCCAGTAGCCCAGGGGAAGCTTTCTTT. This encodes CASSPGEAFF.

This chain connects TRBV30 to TRBJ1-5; 7 nucleotides align to TRBD1. The germline gives CDR1 GTSNPN, CDR2 SVGIG (reference sequence). The CDR3 runs to 14 residues. Unmatched junction bases numbered 10, after V lost 7 bases and J lost 4 bases. CDR3 bases: TGTGCCTATTCGACAGGGAAGCGTAATCAGCCCCAGCATTTT. This gives the protein CAYSTGKRNQPQHF.